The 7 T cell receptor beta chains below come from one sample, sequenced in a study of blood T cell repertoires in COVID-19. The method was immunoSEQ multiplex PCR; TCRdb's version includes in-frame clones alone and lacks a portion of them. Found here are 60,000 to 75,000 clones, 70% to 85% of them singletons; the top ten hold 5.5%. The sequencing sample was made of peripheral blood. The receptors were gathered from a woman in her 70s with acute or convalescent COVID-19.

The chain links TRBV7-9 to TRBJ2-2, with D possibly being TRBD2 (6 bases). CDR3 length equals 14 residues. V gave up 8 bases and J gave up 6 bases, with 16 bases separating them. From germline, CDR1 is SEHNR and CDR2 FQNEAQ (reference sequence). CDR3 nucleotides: TGTGCCAGCGGCCATGGGGGGATGTCCGGGGAGCTGTTTTTT. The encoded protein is CASGHGGMSGELFF.

The CDR3 nucleotides are TGTGCCAGCAGTTATTGGACAGGCGAGCAGTACTTC. Translated, it gives CASSYWTGEQYF. The V gene is TRBV6-2 or TRBV6-3, the J gene TRBJ2-7; 7 bases align to TRBD1. In germline, CDR1 is MNHEY, CDR2 SVGEGT. V lost 3 bases to trimming and J lost 6 bases; unmatched junction nucleotides: 2. The CDR3 extends over 12 amino acids.

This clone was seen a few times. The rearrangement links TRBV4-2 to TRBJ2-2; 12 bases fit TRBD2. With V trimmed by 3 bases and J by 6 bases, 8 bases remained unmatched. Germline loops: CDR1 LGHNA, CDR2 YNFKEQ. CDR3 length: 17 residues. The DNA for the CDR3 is TGTGCCAGCAGCCAGGATCTAGCGGGGGGGCCCCCCGGGGAGCTGTTTTTT. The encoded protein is CASSQDLAGGPPGELFF.

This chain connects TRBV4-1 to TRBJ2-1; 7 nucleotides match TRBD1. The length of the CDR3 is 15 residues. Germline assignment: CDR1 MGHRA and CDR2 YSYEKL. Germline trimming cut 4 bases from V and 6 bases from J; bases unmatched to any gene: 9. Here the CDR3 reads CASSPRQGNSNEQFF. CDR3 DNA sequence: TGCGCCAGCAGCCCCCGACAGGGTAACTCCAATGAGCAGTTCTTC.

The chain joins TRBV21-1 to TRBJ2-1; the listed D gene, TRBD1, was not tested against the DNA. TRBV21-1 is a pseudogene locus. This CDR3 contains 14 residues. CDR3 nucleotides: TGTGCCAGCAGCAGAGACAGGGATTACAATGAGCAGTTCTTC. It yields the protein CASSRDRDYNEQFF.

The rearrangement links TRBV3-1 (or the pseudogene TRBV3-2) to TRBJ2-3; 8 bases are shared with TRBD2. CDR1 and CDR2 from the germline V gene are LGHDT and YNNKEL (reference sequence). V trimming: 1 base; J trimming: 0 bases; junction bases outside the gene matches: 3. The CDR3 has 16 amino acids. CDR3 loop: CASSQVQRGSTDTQYF. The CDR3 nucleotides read TGTGCCAGCAGCCAAGTCCAGCGGGGGAGCACAGATACGCAGTATTTT.

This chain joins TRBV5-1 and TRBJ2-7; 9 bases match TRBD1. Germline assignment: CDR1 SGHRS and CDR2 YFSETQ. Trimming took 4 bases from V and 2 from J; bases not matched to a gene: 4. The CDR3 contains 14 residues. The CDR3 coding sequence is TGCGCCAGCAGCCCAGGGACAGGGACCTACGAGCAGTACTTC. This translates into CASSPGTGTYEQYF.